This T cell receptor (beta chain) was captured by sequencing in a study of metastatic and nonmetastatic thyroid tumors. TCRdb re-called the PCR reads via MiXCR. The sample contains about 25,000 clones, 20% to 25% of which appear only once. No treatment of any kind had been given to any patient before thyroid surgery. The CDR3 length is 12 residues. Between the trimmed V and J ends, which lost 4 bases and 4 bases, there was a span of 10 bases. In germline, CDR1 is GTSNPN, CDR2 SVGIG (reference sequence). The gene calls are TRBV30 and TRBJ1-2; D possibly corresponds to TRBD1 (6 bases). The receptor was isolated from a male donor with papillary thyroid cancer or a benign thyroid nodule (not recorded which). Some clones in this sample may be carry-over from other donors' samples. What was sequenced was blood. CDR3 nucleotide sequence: TGTGCCTGGATACAGGGAATCTATGGCTACACCTTC. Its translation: CAWIQGIYGYTF.